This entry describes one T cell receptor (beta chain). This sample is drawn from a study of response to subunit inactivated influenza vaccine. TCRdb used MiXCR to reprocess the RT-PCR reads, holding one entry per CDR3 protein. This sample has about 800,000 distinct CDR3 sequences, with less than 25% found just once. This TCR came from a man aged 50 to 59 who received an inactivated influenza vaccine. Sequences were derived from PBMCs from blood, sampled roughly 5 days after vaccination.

Here the CDR3 DNA reads TGTGCCAGCAGCCAAGGGCGGGACTACAACTACAATGAGCAGTTCTTC. The encoded protein is CASSQGRDYNYNEQFF. The rearrangement joins TRBV4-2 to TRBJ2-1; 7 bases map to TRBD2. V was clipped by 1 base and J by 3 bases; unmatched bases: 6. This CDR3 contains 16 residues. Looked up from germline, CDR1 is LGHNA and CDR2 is YNFKEQ.